A single sample gave rise to the 28 T cell receptor beta chains below, sequenced in a study of PD-1 blockade in mismatch repair-deficient tumors. Using immunoSEQ multiplex PCR, the repertoire was profiled, and TCRdb retains in-frame clones only, with some absent. In the table there are around 100,000 clones, more than 60% of which are singletons. Here the sequenced sample was peripheral blood, taken roughly 60 weeks after starting pembrolizumab. Receptors were obtained from an adult with mismatch repair-deficient cancer.

The chain links TRBV28 to TRBJ2-2; 8 positions agree with TRBD2. The CDR3 consists of 15 residues. The germline CDR1 and CDR2 sequences are MDHEN and SYDVKM. With V trimmed by 6 bases and J by 4 bases, 7 bases remained unmatched. The CDR3 DNA sequence: TGTGCCAGCAGCACCAGCGGGAGAGGCACCGGGGAGCTGTTTTTT. This translates into CASSTSGRGTGELFF.

The V call is TRBV5-1, the J call TRBJ2-1; 10 bases align to TRBD2. The J segment lost 0 bases and the V segment lost 4 bases, leaving 10 bases of the junction unmatched. The germline CDR1 and CDR2 sequences are SGHRS and YFSETQ. This CDR3 has 18 amino acids. The CDR3 loop is CASSKDVSGGFSYNEQFF. CDR3 sequence (DNA): TGCGCCAGCAGCAAGGATGTTAGCGGGGGGTTCTCCTACAATGAGCAGTTCTTC.

The J gene is TRBJ1-3, the V gene TRBV15; D gene uncertain. V was cut by 1 base and J by 10 bases, with 11 bases left in between. The V gene's germline CDR1 is LNHNV and CDR2 YYDKDF (reference sequence). The CDR3 length is 13 residues. The CDR3: CATSRVPAETIYF. For the CDR3, the DNA is TGTGCCACCAGCAGAGTTCCGGCAGAAACCATATATTTT.

The chain couples TRBV5-1 to TRBJ2-1, with 8 positions matching TRBD1. CDR1 is SGHRS, CDR2 YFSETQ, per germline. V dropped 4 bases and J dropped 2; count of bases not matched to a gene: 8. The CDR3 spans 16 residues. For the CDR3, the DNA is TGCGCCAGCAGCGAGACAGGGGTAGGCCCCTACAATGAGCAGTTCTTC. Protein product: CASSETGVGPYNEQFF.

This chain links TRBV29-1 with TRBJ1-1, with D maybe TRBD1 (6 bases). V was shortened by 7 bases and J by 1 base, with 13 bases between the two germline ends. The CDR3 has 13 residues. Germline CDR1 and CDR2: SQVTM and ANQGSEA. The CDR3 region is CSALGQKNTEAFF. In nucleotides, the CDR3 is TGCAGCGCATTGGGACAAAAGAACACTGAAGCTTTCTTT.

The chain couples TRBV7-4 to TRBJ2-7; D possibly matches TRBD1 or TRBD2 (5 bases each). The CDR3 extends over 12 amino acids. From germline, CDR1 is SGHVT and CDR2 SQSDAQ. V dropped 6 bases and J dropped 3 bases, with 9 bases sitting between them. The CDR3 coding sequence is TGTGCCAGCAGGGGACGCAGCTACGAGCAGTACTTC. Its protein is CASRGRSYEQYF.

This rearrangement joins TRBV7-2 to TRBJ2-7; no reliable D call. The CDR3 length is 11 residues. The germline gives CDR1 SGHTA, CDR2 FQGNSA. Trimming stripped 4 bases from V and 4 bases from J, with 5 bases between. The CDR3 bases are TGTGCCAGCAGCTCGGTATACGAGCAGTACTTC. Translated, it gives CASSSVYEQYF.

V is TRBV30 and J is TRBJ2-7, with a possible D match to TRBD1 (6 bases). The CDR3 extends over 13 amino acids. Deletions cut 4 bases from V and 1 base from J, with 11 bases between. CDR1 is GTSNPN and CDR2 is SVGIG in the germline V gene (reference sequence). CDR3 nucleotides: TGTGCCTGGAACACAGGGATGTCCTACGAGCAGTACTTC. Protein sequence: CAWNTGMSYEQYF.

The genes are TRBV20-1 and TRBJ2-4; unclear D gene. V lost 3 bases and J lost 3, with 3 bases in between. The CDR3 has 11 residues. Germline V lookup: CDR1 DFQATT, CDR2 SNEGSKA (reference sequence). The CDR3: CSASFKNIQYF. CDR3 nucleotide sequence: TGCAGTGCTAGCTTCAAAAACATTCAGTACTTC.

The V call is TRBV30, the J call TRBJ2-2; D is possibly TRBD1 (6 bases). Germline lookup yields CDR1 GTSNPN and CDR2 SVGIG (reference sequence). The CDR3 loop spans 13 amino acids. The germline V and J ends were trimmed by 3 bases and 7 bases, with 12 bases remaining between them. The CDR3 sequence: CAWRPTGIGELFF. CDR3 in DNA: TGTGCCTGGAGACCCACAGGGATCGGGGAGCTGTTTTTT.

The gene calls are TRBV5-4 and TRBJ2-7; D is possibly TRBD2 (5 bases). From germline, CDR1 is SGHNT and CDR2 YYREEE (reference sequence). V lost 0 bases to trimming and J lost 2 bases, with 9 bases between them. This CDR3 comprises 14 residues. The CDR3 sequence is CASSLDLAPYEQYF. CDR3 coding DNA: TGTGCCAGCAGCTTGGATCTAGCCCCCTACGAGCAGTACTTC. Full variable domain (rest looked up from reference TRBV5-4 and TRBJ2-7): ETGVTQSPTHLIKTRGQQVTLRCSSQSGHNTVSWYQQALGQGPQFIFQYYREEENGRGNFPPRFSGLQFPNYSSELNVNALELDDSALYLCASSLDLAPYEQYFGPGTRLTVT.

The chain combines TRBV27 with TRBJ2-1, with 9 bases identical to TRBD2. Germline CDR1 and CDR2: MNHEY and SMNVEV (reference sequence). The CDR3 extends over 15 amino acids. The V and J ends lost 5 bases and 6 bases, in that order; junction bases with no gene match: 8. The CDR3 nucleotides read TGTGCCAGCAGTCAAAAGGGCGGGAGGGCCAATGAGCAGTTCTTC. Residues: CASSQKGGRANEQFF.

The chain joins TRBV9 to TRBJ2-1; 13 positions agree with TRBD2. The CDR3 totals 16 residues. J lost 6 bases, V lost 4 bases, and 7 bases had no gene match. Germline V CDR1 and CDR2: SGDLS, YYNGEE. The CDR3 nucleotides read TGTGCCAGCAGCCCCGCGGGACTAGCGGGGATCAATGAGCAGTTCTTC. Protein product: CASSPAGLAGINEQFF. Variable domain in full (rest from reference TRBV9 and TRBJ2-1): DSGVTQTPKHLITATGQRVTLRCSPRSGDLSVYWYQQSLDQGLQFLIQYYNGEERAKGNILERFSAQQFPDLHSELNLSSLELGDSALYFCASSPAGLAGINEQFFGPGTRLTVL.

The sample holds one count of this clone. This chain joins TRBV11-2 and TRBJ2-2; 8 bases fit TRBD1. The CDR3 extends over 17 amino acids. With V trimmed by 4 bases and J by 2 bases, 9 bases remained unmatched. Per germline, CDR1 SGHAT and CDR2 FQNNGV. The CDR3 nucleotides read TGTGCCAGCAGCTCGAAACGGACAGGGCTAAACACCGGGGAGCTGTTTTTT. Protein product: CASSSKRTGLNTGELFF.

With regard to this clone: Other DNA sequences within the sample encode an identical CDR3. The chain has TRBV5-1 and TRBJ1-2; no definite D call. The V end was cut by 1 base, the J end by 2 bases, with 6 bases between. This CDR3 has 13 amino acids. Looked up from germline, CDR1 is SGHRS and CDR2 is YFSETQ. The chain's CDR3 is CASSLTENYGYTF. In nucleotides, the CDR3 is TGCGCCAGCAGCTTGACGGAGAACTATGGCTACACCTTC.

This rearrangement joins TRBV27 to TRBJ1-3; D unresolved. The CDR3 is 14 residues long. V dropped 5 bases and J dropped 4 bases, with 12 bases sitting between them. From germline, CDR1 is MNHEY and CDR2 SMNVEV (reference sequence). The DNA of the CDR3 is TGTGCCAGCAGTCGAACCCGGTCAGGAAACACCATATATTTT. This sequence encodes CASSRTRSGNTIYF.

The genes are TRBV25-1 and TRBJ2-1; D might be TRBD1 or TRBD2, each matching 7 bases. CDR1 and CDR2 (germline): MGHDK, SYGVNS. This CDR3 contains 16 residues. V lost 3 bases and J lost 5, with 17 bases in between. CDR3 loop: CASSDPGGQINNEQFF. In nucleotides, the CDR3 is TGTGCCAGCAGTGACCCGGGGGGACAGATTAACAATGAGCAGTTCTTC.

The rearrangement links TRBV6-5 to TRBJ2-6; D assignment may be TRBD1 or TRBD2 (5 bases each). V lost 5 bases, J lost 1 base, and 9 bases lay in between. CDR3 length: 15 amino acids. CDR1 and CDR2 (germline): MNHEY, SVGAGI. CDR3 nucleotides: TGTGCCAGCAGTCGGGACGGTTCTGGGGCCAACGTCCTGACTTTC. Its translation is CASSRDGSGANVLTF.

This chain uses TRBV9 with TRBJ2-5; 7 bases fit TRBD1. The germline V gene has CDR1 SGDLS and CDR2 YYNGEE. The CDR3 loop spans 14 amino acids. Trimming at V came to 2 bases and at J to 7 bases, leaving 8 bases not matched to a gene. The CDR3, as DNA: TGTGCCAGCAGCGTGACAGGGACAGCCGCGACCCAGTACTTC. Translated, it gives CASSVTGTAATQYF.

This chain uses TRBV21-1 with TRBJ1-3; TRBD1 is the table's D call, not checked against the DNA. TRBV21-1 is described as a pseudogene. The CDR3 has 15 amino acids. CDR3 coding DNA: TGTGCCAGCGACCGGACAGCCAACTCTGGAAACACCATATATTTT. It yields the protein CASDRTANSGNTIYF.

The chain combines TRBV7-6 with TRBJ2-7, with D perhaps TRBD2 (5 bases). Trimming left V 5 bases short and J 6 bases short, with 14 bases between. Germline V lookup: CDR1 SGHVS, CDR2 FNYEAQ. The CDR3 has 13 amino acids. CDR3 amino acids: CASSPSRGGEQYF. The CDR3 DNA reads as TGTGCCAGCAGCCCCTCCCGGGGTGGCGAGCAGTACTTC.

In its sample, this clone was seen a few times. V and J are TRBV29-1 and TRBJ1-2; 7 bases agree with TRBD1. V lost 5 bases to trimming and J lost 4 bases; unmatched junction nucleotides: 4. The CDR3 contains 12 residues. Germline V CDR1 and CDR2: SQVTM, ANQGSEA. CDR3 loop: CSVLQGTYGYTF. The CDR3 DNA reads as TGCAGCGTTCTACAGGGGACCTATGGCTACACCTTC.

V and J are TRBV11-2 and TRBJ2-3; D possibly uses TRBD1 or TRBD2 (5 bases each). Trimming removed 5 bases at V and 5 bases at J, with 11 bases between. This CDR3 spans 13 amino acids. CDR1 and CDR2 from the germline V gene are SGHAT and FQNNGV. In DNA, the CDR3 is TGTGCCAGCAGCCCGGGACCGAGAGATACGCAGTATTTT. Its translation is CASSPGPRDTQYF.

The rearrangement uses TRBV6-6 and TRBJ1-5; D gene unclear. CDR1 and CDR2 (germline): MNHNY, SVGAGI (reference sequence). V was shortened by 4 bases and J by 10 bases, with 20 bases between the two germline ends. The CDR3 loop spans 15 amino acids. The CDR3 loop is CASSLSWVKGSPQHF. CDR3 DNA sequence: TGTGCCAGCAGTTTGTCTTGGGTGAAAGGGTCTCCCCAGCATTTT.

This sequence joins TRBV6-6 and TRBJ1-5, with D possibly matching TRBD1 (6 bases). Germline V gives CDR1 MNHNY, CDR2 SVGAGI (reference sequence). There are 12 residues in the CDR3. Trimming removed 6 bases from V and 6 bases from J, with 9 bases in between. The chain's CDR3 is CASRPGAQPQHF. CDR3 coding DNA: TGTGCCAGCAGACCAGGGGCTCAGCCCCAGCATTTT.

This clone was seen a few times. CDR3 in DNA: TGTGCCAGCTCACCAGGAGGGGGTGGCTACACCTTC. Translating it yields CASSPGGGGYTF. V gene TRBV18 combines with J gene TRBJ1-2; tentatively, D is TRBD1 (6 bases). From germline, CDR1 is KGHSH and CDR2 LQKENI. The CDR3 is made up of 12 amino acids. The ends were cut back, 2 bases at V and 7 bases at J, with 8 bases in the middle.

The V gene is TRBV10-1, the J gene TRBJ2-5; D might be TRBD2 (5 bases). Germline values: CDR1 WNHNN, CDR2 SYGVQD (reference sequence). The CDR3 runs 15 residues. Trimming pared 0 bases from V and 4 bases from J, leaving 12 bases between. For the CDR3, the DNA is TGCGCCAGCAGTGAGTCCCGTGCGGGTGGAGAGACCCAGTACTTC. It specifies CASSESRAGGETQYF.

This rearrangement joins TRBV7-2 to TRBJ2-1, with 8 bases lining up with TRBD2. The ends lost 5 bases at V and 3 bases at J; junction bases unmatched: 15. CDR3 length: 18 residues. Germline CDR1 and CDR2: SGHTA and FQGNSA. The CDR3 is CASSPLPSGTRNYNEQFF. The CDR3 coding sequence is TGTGCCAGCAGCCCCCTACCGTCCGGGACTAGAAACTACAATGAGCAGTTCTTC.